This entry features one T cell receptor (beta chain) sequence. Its antigen is still unknown. MiXCR, applied by TCRdb to the reads, yields one record per CDR3 protein. Found here are some 920,000 distinct CDR3 sequences, roughly 30% of them singletons; the top ten hold 13%. The sample originates from a study of T cell repertoires in cytomegalovirus infection. As for the study in general: Matching HLA type and CMV infection were both indicated by public TCR beta signatures.

This CDR3 spans 17 amino acids. J lost 5 bases, V lost 0 bases, and 10 bases had no gene match. CDR1 and CDR2 (germline): MNHEY, SVGEGT. Findings and limits, study-wide: Summed frequency of shared TCR beta families picked out CMV carriers who also had the relevant HLA.

This clonotype was sampled from a human donor in good health (CMV status not recorded). Some clones in this sample may be carry-over from other donors' samples. This chain uses TRBV6-2 or TRBV6-3 with TRBJ2-5, with TRBD2 matching over 9 bases. Source: cultured CD8+ T cells from PBMCs, taken from culture after CMV antigen stimulation. The CDR3 loop is CASSYSGLAGIRETQYF. The CDR3, as DNA: TGTGCCAGCAGTTACTCGGGGCTAGCGGGGATCCGGGAGACCCAGTACTTC.